The sequence of this T cell receptor beta chain was determined in a study of T cell responses to AZD1222 COVID-19 vaccine. Assay: immunoSEQ multiplex PCR; the TCRdb copy retains only in-frame clones and omits some. The repertoire includes roughly 170,000 clones, more than 85% of them detected once, and roughly 1% sits in the top ten. The CDR3 consists of 20 residues. The TCR originated in an adult in good health. The V gene is TRBV21-1, the J gene TRBJ2-3; TRBD2 was called by the table and not checked on the DNA. TRBV21-1 is annotated as a pseudogene. The sample in question was peripheral blood, obtained on day 0 of AZD1222 vaccination. This CDR3 is CASSKCPSGGVPSSTDTQYF. CDR3 sequence (DNA): TGTGCCAGCAGCAAATGCCCTAGCGGGGGGGTGCCCTCTAGCACAGATACGCAGTATTTT.